This T cell receptor (beta chain) was sequenced for a study of blood T cell repertoires in COVID-19. Trimming took off 2 bases at V and 6 bases at J, with 9 bases between the two ends. Germline values: CDR1 MNHEY, CDR2 SVGAGI. This CDR3 contains 13 residues. Original methodology: Estimation of nucleated cell counts was performed using reference gene primer amplification. Profiling relied on immunoSEQ multiplex PCR, and the TCRdb table lists in-frame clones only, not all of them. The DNA gave D and trimming, while V, J and clone size come from that table. The sample comprises approximately 500,000 clones, around nine tenths of which are singletons, and over 1.5% rests with the top ten. Participants, 18 to 89 years old, spanned 24 US areas. The recovered donors of Cohort 3 showed two negative PCRs, clearance, or symptom resolution.

What was sequenced was PBMCs or T cells enriched from blood (not recorded which). The clonotype comes from a middle-aged woman who had recovered from COVID-19. The chain is built from TRBV6-5 and TRBJ2-3, with D hard to call. Here the CDR3 reads CASSYKDGDTQYF. CDR3 nucleotides: TGTGCCAGCAGTTACAAAGACGGGGATACGCAGTATTTT.